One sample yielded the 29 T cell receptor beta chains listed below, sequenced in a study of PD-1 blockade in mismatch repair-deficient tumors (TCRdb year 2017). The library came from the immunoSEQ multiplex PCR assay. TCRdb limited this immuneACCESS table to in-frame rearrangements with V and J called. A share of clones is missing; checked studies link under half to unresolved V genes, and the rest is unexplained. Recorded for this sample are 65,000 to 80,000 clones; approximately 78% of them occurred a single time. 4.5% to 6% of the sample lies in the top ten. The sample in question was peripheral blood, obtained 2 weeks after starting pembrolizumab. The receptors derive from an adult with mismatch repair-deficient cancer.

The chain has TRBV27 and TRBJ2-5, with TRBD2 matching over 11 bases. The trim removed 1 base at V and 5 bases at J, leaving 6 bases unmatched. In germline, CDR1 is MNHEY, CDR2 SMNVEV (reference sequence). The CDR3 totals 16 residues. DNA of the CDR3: TGTGCCAGCAGTTTATATCGGACTAGCGGGTCTGAGACCCAGTACTTC. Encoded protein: CASSLYRTSGSETQYF.

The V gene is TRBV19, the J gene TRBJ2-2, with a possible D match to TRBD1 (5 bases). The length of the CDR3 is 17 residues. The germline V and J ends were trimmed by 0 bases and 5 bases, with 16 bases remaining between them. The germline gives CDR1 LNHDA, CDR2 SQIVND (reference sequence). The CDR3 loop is CASSIDPTGWGTGELFF. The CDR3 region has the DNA TGTGCCAGTAGTATAGATCCCACAGGCTGGGGAACCGGGGAGCTGTTTTTT.

The CDR3 nucleotides are TGTGCCAGCAGCAGACTAGCGAATGAGCAGTTCTTC. Translated: CASSRLANEQFF. This chain uses TRBV14 with TRBJ2-1; the match to TRBD2 covers 8 bases. The CDR3 length is 12 residues. J gave up 7 bases and V 5 bases, and 1 base lay outside the gene matches. Germline loops: CDR1 SGHDN, CDR2 FVKESK.

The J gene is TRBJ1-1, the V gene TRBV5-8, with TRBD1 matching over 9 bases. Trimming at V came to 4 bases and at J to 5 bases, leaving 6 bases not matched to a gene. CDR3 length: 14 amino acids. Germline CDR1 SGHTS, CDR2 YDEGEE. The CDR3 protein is CASSPGTGWTEAFF. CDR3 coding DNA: TGTGCCAGCAGCCCCGGGACAGGGTGGACTGAAGCTTTCTTT.

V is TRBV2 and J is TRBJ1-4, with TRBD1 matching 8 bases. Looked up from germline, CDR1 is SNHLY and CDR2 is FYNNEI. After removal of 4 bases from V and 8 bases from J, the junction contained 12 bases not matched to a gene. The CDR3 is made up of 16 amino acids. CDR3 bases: TGTGCCAGCAGTGCCGGGACAGGTTGGGTACTGGAAAAACTGTTTTTT. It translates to CASSAGTGWVLEKLFF.

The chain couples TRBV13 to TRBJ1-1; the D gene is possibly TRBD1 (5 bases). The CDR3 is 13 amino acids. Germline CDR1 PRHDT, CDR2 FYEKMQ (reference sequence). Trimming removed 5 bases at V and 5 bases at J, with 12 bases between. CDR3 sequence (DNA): TGTGCCAGCAGCCCCTACCGGGGGACTGAAGCTTTCTTT. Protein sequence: CASSPYRGTEAFF.

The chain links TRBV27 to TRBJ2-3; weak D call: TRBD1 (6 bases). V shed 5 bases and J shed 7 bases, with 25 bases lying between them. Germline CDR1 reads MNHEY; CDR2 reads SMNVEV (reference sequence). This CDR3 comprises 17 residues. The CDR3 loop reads CASSNRPDRRVQNTQYF. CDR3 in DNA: TGTGCCAGCAGTAACCGACCGGACAGACGAGTACAAAATACGCAGTATTTT.

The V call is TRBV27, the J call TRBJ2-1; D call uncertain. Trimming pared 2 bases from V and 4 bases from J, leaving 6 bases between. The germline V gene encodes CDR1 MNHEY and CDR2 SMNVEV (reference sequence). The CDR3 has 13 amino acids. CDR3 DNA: TGTGCCAGCAGTTTAGACGGTTACAATGAGCAGTTCTTC. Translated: CASSLDGYNEQFF.

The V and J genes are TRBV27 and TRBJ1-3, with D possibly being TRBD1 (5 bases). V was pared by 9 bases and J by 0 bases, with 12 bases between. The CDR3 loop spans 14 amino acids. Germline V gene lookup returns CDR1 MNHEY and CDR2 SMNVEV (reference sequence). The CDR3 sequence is CASRGHLSGNTIYF. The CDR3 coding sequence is TGTGCCAGTAGAGGACATCTCTCTGGAAACACCATATATTTT.

CDR3 DNA: TGTGCCAGCAGCCGAGGGGGCTCTTTAGAGACCCAGTACTTC. This codes for CASSRGGSLETQYF. This chain uses TRBV5-6 with TRBJ2-5; 7 bases map to TRBD1. V lost 4 bases, J lost 4 bases, and 7 bases stayed unmatched. The CDR3 totals 14 residues. Germline lookup yields CDR1 SGHDT and CDR2 YYEEEE.

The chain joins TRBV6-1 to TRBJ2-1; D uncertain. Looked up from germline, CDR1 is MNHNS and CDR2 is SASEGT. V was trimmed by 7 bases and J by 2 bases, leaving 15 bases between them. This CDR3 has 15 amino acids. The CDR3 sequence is CASTLPAGTYNEQFF. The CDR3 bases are TGTGCCAGCACCCTGCCGGCAGGAACCTACAATGAGCAGTTCTTC.

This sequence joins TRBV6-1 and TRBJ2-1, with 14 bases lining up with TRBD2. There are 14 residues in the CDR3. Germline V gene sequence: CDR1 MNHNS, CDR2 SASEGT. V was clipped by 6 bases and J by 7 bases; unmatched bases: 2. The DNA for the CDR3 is TGTGCCAGCAGCTGGACTAGCGGGAGGAATGAGCAGTTCTTC. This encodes CASSWTSGRNEQFF.

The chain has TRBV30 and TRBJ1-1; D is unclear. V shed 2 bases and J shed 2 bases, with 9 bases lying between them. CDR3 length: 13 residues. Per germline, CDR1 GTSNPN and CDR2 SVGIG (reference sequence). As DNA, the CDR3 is TGTGCCTGGAGTCGTAGGGTAAACACTGAAGCTTTCTTT. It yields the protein CAWSRRVNTEAFF.

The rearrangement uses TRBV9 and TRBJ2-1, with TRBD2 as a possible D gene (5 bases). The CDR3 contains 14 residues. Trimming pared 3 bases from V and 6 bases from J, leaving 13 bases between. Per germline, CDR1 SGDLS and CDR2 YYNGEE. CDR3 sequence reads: CASSASLVSNEQFF. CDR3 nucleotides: TGTGCCAGCAGCGCGTCACTAGTGAGCAATGAGCAGTTCTTC.

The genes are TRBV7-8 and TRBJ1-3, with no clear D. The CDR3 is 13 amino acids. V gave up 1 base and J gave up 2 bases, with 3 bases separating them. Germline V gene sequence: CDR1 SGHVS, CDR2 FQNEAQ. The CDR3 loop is CASSLDPGNTIYF. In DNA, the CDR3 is TGTGCCAGCAGCTTAGACCCTGGAAACACCATATATTTT.

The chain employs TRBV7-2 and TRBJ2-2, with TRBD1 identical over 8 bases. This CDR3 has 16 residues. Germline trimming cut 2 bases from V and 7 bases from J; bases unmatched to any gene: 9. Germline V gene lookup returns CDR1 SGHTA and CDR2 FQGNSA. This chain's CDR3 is CASSLSGQGSFGELFF. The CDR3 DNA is TGTGCCAGCAGCTTATCCGGACAGGGTTCGTTCGGGGAGCTGTTTTTT.

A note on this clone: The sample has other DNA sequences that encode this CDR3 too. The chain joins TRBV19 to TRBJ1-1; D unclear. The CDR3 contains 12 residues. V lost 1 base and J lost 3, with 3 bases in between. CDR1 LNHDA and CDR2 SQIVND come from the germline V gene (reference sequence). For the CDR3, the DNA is TGTGCCAGTAGTATAGGTTACACTGAAGCTTTCTTT. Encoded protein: CASSIGYTEAFF.

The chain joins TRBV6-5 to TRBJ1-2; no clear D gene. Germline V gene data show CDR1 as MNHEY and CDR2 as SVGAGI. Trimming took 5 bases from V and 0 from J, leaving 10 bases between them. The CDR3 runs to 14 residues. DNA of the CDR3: TGTGCCAGCAGTGAAAGTAGGACTAACTATGGCTACACCTTC. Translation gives CASSESRTNYGYTF.

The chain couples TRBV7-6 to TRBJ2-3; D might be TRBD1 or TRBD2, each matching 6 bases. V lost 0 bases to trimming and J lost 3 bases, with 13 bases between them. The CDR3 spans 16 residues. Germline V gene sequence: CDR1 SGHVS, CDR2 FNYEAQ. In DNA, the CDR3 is TGTGCCAGCAGCTTAGCGCAGGGGAGGAAGACAGATACGCAGTATTTT. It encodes CASSLAQGRKTDTQYF.

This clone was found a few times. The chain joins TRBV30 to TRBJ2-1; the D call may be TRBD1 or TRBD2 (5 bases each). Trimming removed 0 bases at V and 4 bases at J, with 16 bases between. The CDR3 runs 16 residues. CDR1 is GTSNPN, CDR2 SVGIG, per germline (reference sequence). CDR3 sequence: CAWSVGDLRSYNEQFF. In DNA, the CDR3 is TGTGCCTGGAGTGTGGGGGACCTAAGATCATACAATGAGCAGTTCTTC.

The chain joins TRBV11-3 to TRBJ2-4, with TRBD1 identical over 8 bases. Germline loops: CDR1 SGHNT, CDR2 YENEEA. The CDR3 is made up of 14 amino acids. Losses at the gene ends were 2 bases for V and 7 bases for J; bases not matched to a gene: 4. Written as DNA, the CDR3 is TGTGCCAGCAGCTTATCAGGGGGCGCGAACATTCAGTACTTC. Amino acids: CASSLSGGANIQYF.

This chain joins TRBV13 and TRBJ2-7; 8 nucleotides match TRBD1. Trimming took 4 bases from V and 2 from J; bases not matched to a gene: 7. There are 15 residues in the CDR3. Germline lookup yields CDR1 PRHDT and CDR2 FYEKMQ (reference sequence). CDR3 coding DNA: TGTGCCAGCAGCTCCCAGGGGGCTACCCCCTACGAGCAGTACTTC. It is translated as CASSSQGATPYEQYF.

CDR3 region: CALFGWEQFF. The CDR3 DNA reads as TGCGCCCTGTTTGGCTGGGAGCAGTTCTTC. The V call is TRBV23-1, the J call TRBJ2-1; no definite D call. TRBV23-1 is known as an ORF, though its function is uncertain. The CDR3 consists of 10 residues. Trimming removed 11 bases from V and 10 bases from J, with 12 bases in between.

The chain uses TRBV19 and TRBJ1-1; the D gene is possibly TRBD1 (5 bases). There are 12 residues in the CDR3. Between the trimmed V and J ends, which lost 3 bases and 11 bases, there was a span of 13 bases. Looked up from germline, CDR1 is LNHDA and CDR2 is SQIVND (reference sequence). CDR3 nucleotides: TGTGCCAGTAGTATTTCGGGGCTCTGGGCTTTCTTT. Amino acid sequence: CASSISGLWAFF.

The CDR3 spells CASSLDWRVNQPQHF. The CDR3 region has the DNA TGTGCCAGCAGCTTGGACTGGCGGGTAAATCAGCCCCAGCATTTT. The chain joins TRBV11-2 to TRBJ1-5, with D uncertain. The CDR3 consists of 15 residues. Germline V gives CDR1 SGHAT, CDR2 FQNNGV. V lost 3 bases, J lost 4 bases, and 13 bases lay in between.

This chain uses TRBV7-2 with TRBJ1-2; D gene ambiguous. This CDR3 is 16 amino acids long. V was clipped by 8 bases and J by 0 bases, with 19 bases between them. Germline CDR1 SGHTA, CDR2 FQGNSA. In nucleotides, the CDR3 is TGTGCCAGCGCCTTACTCCGAACAGACCCTAACTATGGCTACACCTTC. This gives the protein CASALLRTDPNYGYTF.

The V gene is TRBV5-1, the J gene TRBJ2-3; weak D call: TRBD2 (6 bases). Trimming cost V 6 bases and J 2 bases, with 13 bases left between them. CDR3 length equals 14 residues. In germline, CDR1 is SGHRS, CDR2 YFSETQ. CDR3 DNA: TGCGCCAGCAAAACCCAGGGACTCACAGATACGCAGTATTTT. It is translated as CASKTQGLTDTQYF.

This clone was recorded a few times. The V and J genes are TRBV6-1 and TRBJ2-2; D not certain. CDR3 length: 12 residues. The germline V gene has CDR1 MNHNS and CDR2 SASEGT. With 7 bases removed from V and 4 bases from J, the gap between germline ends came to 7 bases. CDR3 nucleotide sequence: TGTGCCAGCATTGCCGGCACCGGGGAGCTGTTTTTT. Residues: CASIAGTGELFF.

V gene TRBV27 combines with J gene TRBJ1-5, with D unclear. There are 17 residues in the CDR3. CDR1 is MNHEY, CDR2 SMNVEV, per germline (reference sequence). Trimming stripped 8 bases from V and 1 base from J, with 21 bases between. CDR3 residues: CASAPVATFISNQPQHF. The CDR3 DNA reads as TGTGCCAGCGCGCCAGTCGCTACCTTTATCAGCAATCAGCCCCAGCATTTT.